This is a list of T cell receptor beta chains from one sample in a study of CD8 T cells in ankylosing spondylitis. TCRdb used MiXCR to reprocess the 5' RACE reads, holding one entry per CDR3 protein. The repertoire holds about 180,000 distinct CDR3 sequences, with around 8.9% as singletons. The sequenced sample consisted of blood, either unsorted or a sorted T cell fraction (not recorded which). Receptors originate from a female donor with ankylosing spondylitis or in good health (not recorded which). CDR3s include the opening cysteine and the closing phenylalanine or tryptophan. The D gene is left open where the match is weak. Rows give clone size only sometimes, using once, few, many, or a class for an expanded clone.

j_call	clone_size	d_call	v_call	cdr3_aa	cdr3_nt
TRBJ1-1	many	NA	TRBV25-1	CASSEFFDVTEAFF	TGTGCCAGCAGTGAATTTTTCGACGTGACTGAAGCTTTCTTT
TRBJ1-1	few	NA	TRBV7-8	CASSPNPYRGTEAFF	TGTGCCAGCAGCCCTAACCCATACCGCGGCACTGAAGCTTTCTTT
TRBJ1-1	many	NA	TRBV5-6	CASSFSTEAFF	TGTGCCAGCAGCTTTTCCACTGAAGCTTTCTTT
TRBJ2-1	few	TRBD1	TRBV7-3	CASSLPDRDREQFF	TGTGCCAGCAGCTTACCCGACAGGGATCGGGAGCAGTTCTTC
TRBJ2-4	many	NA	TRBV4-3	CASSQDGPQVIAKNIQYF	TGCGCCAGCAGCCAAGATGGGCCGCAGGTGATAGCCAAAAACATTCAGTACTTC
TRBJ1-5	NA	NA	TRBV6-5	CASSYSSLHQPQHF	TGTGCCAGCAGTTACTCGTCGCTACATCAGCCCCAGCATTTT
TRBJ2-3	few	TRBD1	TRBV12-3/TRBV12-4	CASSQFDRGTDTQYF	TGTGCCAGCAGTCAATTTGACAGGGGGACAGATACGCAGTATTTT
TRBJ1-2	few	TRBD1	TRBV7-9	CASSPRTGGIDGYTF	TGTGCCAGCAGCCCCCGGACAGGGGGGATCGATGGCTACACCTTC
TRBJ1-1	few	TRBD1	TRBV20-1	CSAAPQGDLGEAFF	TGCAGTGCTGCACCCCAGGGGGATCTTGGTGAAGCTTTCTTT
TRBJ2-1	few	TRBD2	TRBV7-2	CASSKGLADNEQFF	TGTGCCAGCAGCAAGGGACTAGCGGACAATGAGCAGTTCTTC
TRBJ2-3	NA	NA	TRBV20-1	CSARGGPSTDTQYF	TGCAGTGCTAGAGGCGGGCCTAGCACAGATACGCAGTATTTT
TRBJ2-1	few	NA	TRBV5-5	CASMEFSYNEQFF	TGTGCCAGCATGGAATTCTCCTACAATGAGCAGTTCTTC
TRBJ1-1	NA	NA	TRBV20-1	CSARPFGVRNTEAFF	TGCAGTGCTAGACCCTTTGGGGTAAGGAACACTGAAGCTTTCTTT
TRBJ1-1	few	TRBD1	TRBV12-3/TRBV12-4	CASTPTGRAEAFF	TGTGCCAGCACCCCGACAGGGCGGGCTGAAGCTTTCTTT
TRBJ2-1	NA	TRBD2	TRBV6-6	CASSYGLANEQFF	TGTGCCAGCAGTTATGGACTAGCGAATGAGCAGTTCTTC
TRBJ2-5	few	NA	TRBV20-1	CSASPGTRETQYF	TGCAGTGCTAGCCCAGGTACCCGGGAGACCCAGTACTTC
TRBJ2-7	few	TRBD2	TRBV4-1	CASSQPGLEGEQYF	TGCGCCAGCAGCCAACCGGGACTAGAGGGCGAGCAGTACTTC
TRBJ1-6	many	TRBD1	TRBV7-9	CASSARDRDSSPLHF	TGTGCCAGCAGCGCCAGGGACAGGGATAGTTCACCCCTCCACTTT
TRBJ2-5	many	NA	TRBV6-2/TRBV6-3	CASSYSIGETQYF	TGTGCCAGCAGTTACTCGATTGGGGAGACCCAGTACTTC
TRBJ1-2	few	NA	TRBV12-3/TRBV12-4	CASTRAGEGYTF	TGTGCCAGCACCAGAGCAGGGGAAGGCTACACCTTC
TRBJ1-1	NA	NA	TRBV4-2	CASTGMNTEAFF	TGTGCCAGCACCGGCATGAACACTGAAGCTTTCTTT
TRBJ2-1	many	TRBD1	TRBV3-1	CASSSDRGGLSSYNEQFF	TGTGCCAGCAGCTCGGACAGGGGCGGGCTGAGCTCCTACAATGAGCAGTTCTTC
TRBJ2-7	few	NA	TRBV4-1	CASSHEGDEQYF	TGCGCCAGCAGCCACGAGGGTGACGAGCAGTACTTC
TRBJ1-2	many	NA	TRBV27	CASSPWGSDYGYTF	TGTGCCAGCAGTCCCTGGGGGAGTGATTATGGCTACACCTTC
TRBJ2-1	many	NA	TRBV7-6	CASSLGPGPSNYEQFF	TGTGCCAGCAGCTTAGGGCCGGGACCATCGAACTATGAGCAGTTCTTC
TRBJ2-3	many	NA	TRBV6-5	CASSYWAGRGTDTQYF	TGTGCCAGCAGTTACTGGGCGGGAAGGGGGACAGATACGCAGTATTTT
TRBJ2-4	many	NA	TRBV30	CAWGVGGSIQYF	TGTGCCTGGGGCGTAGGAGGGAGCATTCAGTACTTC
TRBJ1-6	NA	TRBD1	TRBV27	CASSPGTGGSPLHF	TGTGCCAGCAGTCCCGGGACAGGGGGCTCACCCCTCCACTTT
TRBJ1-2	NA	NA	TRBV27	CASTPGGTPNYGYTF	TGTGCCAGCACCCCCGGGGGGACGCCTAACTATGGCTACACCTTC
TRBJ2-2	many	NA	TRBV24-1	CATSDLTGELFF	TGTGCCACCAGTGATTTGACCGGGGAGCTGTTTTTT
TRBJ1-2	few	NA	TRBV5-1	CASSPNRAWYGYTF	TGCGCCAGCAGCCCCAACAGGGCTTGGTATGGCTACACCTTC
TRBJ2-5	NA	NA	TRBV30	CAWSLHRLETQYF	TGTGCCTGGTCCTTACACCGCCTGGAGACCCAGTACTTC
TRBJ1-6	NA	NA	TRBV2	CARGDSLNSPLHF	TGTGCCAGAGGCGACAGTCTTAATTCACCCCTCCACTTT
TRBJ1-2	many	TRBD1	TRBV12-3/TRBV12-4	CASSSGGAGYTF	TGTGCCAGCAGTTCAGGGGGCGCCGGCTACACCTTC
TRBJ1-4	few	NA	TRBV27	CASSSGWGRTNEKLFF	TGTGCCAGCAGTTCAGGGTGGGGGCGAACTAATGAAAAACTGTTTTTT
TRBJ2-7	many	NA	TRBV10-3	CAITEGYEQYF	TGTGCCATCACAGAAGGCTACGAGCAGTACTTC
TRBJ2-3	NA	NA	TRBV30	CAWALTRADTQYF	TGTGCCTGGGCCCTCACTCGCGCAGATACGCAGTATTTT
TRBJ2-5	few	NA	TRBV11-1	CASSLGVDSQETQYF	TGTGCCAGCAGCCTAGGCGTGGACTCCCAAGAGACCCAGTACTTC
TRBJ2-3	NA	NA	TRBV19	CASTADPFTDTQYF	TGTGCCAGTACCGCGGACCCTTTCACAGATACGCAGTATTTT
TRBJ2-1	NA	NA	TRBV4-1	CASSQGAVMGQFF	TGCGCCAGCAGCCAAGGGGCGGTCATGGGGCAGTTCTTC
TRBJ1-1	few	NA	TRBV15	CATSRDRGALAEAFF	TGTGCCACCAGCAGAGATCGGGGGGCCTTGGCTGAAGCTTTCTTT
TRBJ2-7	many	NA	TRBV12-3/TRBV12-4	CASSFGVGYEQYF	TGTGCCAGCAGTTTCGGGGTAGGCTACGAGCAGTACTTC
TRBJ2-7	NA	TRBD2	TRBV9	CASSVASGSEQYF	TGTGCCAGCAGCGTAGCTAGCGGGAGTGAGCAGTACTTC
TRBJ2-7	few	NA	TRBV19	CASSMARNSYEQYF	TGTGCCAGTAGTATGGCCAGGAACTCCTACGAGCAGTACTTC
TRBJ2-1	NA	NA	TRBV20-1	CSAPQGSYNEQFF	TGCAGTGCCCCACAGGGCTCCTACAATGAGCAGTTCTTC
TRBJ2-3	NA	TRBD2	TRBV7-6	CASSAGGTDTQYF	TGTGCCAGCAGCGCGGGGGGGACAGATACGCAGTATTTT
TRBJ1-5	many	NA	TRBV12-3/TRBV12-4	CASSLGGVNQPQHF	TGTGCCAGCAGTTTGGGAGGGGTCAATCAGCCCCAGCATTTT
TRBJ2-7	many	TRBD2	TRBV25-1	CASSGGGTSGAYEQYF	TGTGCCAGCAGTGGGGGGGGGACTAGCGGAGCCTACGAGCAGTACTTC
TRBJ2-7	NA	NA	TRBV21-1	CASSKFGAYEQYF	TGTGCCAGCAGCAAATTTGGGGCCTACGAGCAGTACTTC
TRBJ2-7	NA	NA	TRBV6-1	CASSRPGGPQEEQYF	TGTGCCAGCAGTCGTCCTGGGGGGCCTCAAGAGGAGCAGTACTTC
TRBJ2-1	few	NA	TRBV20-1	CSARPGTRYNEQFF	TGCAGTGCTAGACCCGGGACTCGGTACAATGAGCAGTTCTTC
TRBJ2-7	few	NA	TRBV27	CASKTLHSYEQYF	TGTGCCAGCAAAACTTTACACTCCTACGAGCAGTACTTC
TRBJ2-3	NA	TRBD2	TRBV12-3/TRBV12-4	CASSLALAGLTDTQYF	TGTGCCAGCAGTTTAGCCCTAGCGGGACTCACAGATACGCAGTATTTT
TRBJ2-1	NA	NA	TRBV27	CASNGGGGEQFF	TGTGCCAGCAATGGGGGAGGGGGTGAGCAGTTCTTC
TRBJ2-5	few	TRBD2	TRBV7-6	CASSQPSSGRRETQYF	TGTGCCAGCAGTCAACCCTCTAGCGGGAGAAGGGAGACCCAGTACTTC
TRBJ2-1	many	NA	TRBV27	CASSYGTEQFF	TGTGCCAGCAGCTACGGGACTGAGCAGTTCTTC
TRBJ2-3	NA	NA	TRBV27	CASGPGGSTDTQYF	TGTGCCAGCGGCCCCGGGGGTAGCACAGATACGCAGTATTTT
TRBJ2-5	NA	TRBD2	TRBV7-2	CASSLGTSGLQETQYF	TGTGCCAGCAGCTTAGGGACTAGCGGGTTACAAGAGACCCAGTACTTC
TRBJ2-5	NA	TRBD1	TRBV7-2	CASSPAVGQGFQETQYF	TGTGCCAGCAGCCCCGCGGTAGGACAGGGATTCCAAGAGACCCAGTACTTC